This T cell receptor beta chain stems from a study of T cells in Graves' hyperthyroidism and ophthalmopathy. Findings and limits, study-wide: Appearing also in blood were most of the thyroid clonotypes expanded above 0.001.

Patients aged 18 to 65 had newly diagnosed hyperthyroidism that had lasted under 2 months. Uncontrolled infection, other autoimmune disease, pregnancy or lactation disqualified patients from enrolment. PBMCs were sourced from over 8.5 ml fresh peripheral blood. Researchers took RNA transcripts and amplified the TCR beta CDR3 regions from them. Using the HTBI primer set, a first-round RT-PCR was run on the TCR CDR3. TCRdb called the multiplex PCR reads again in MiXCR, with one record for every CDR3 protein. The data hold more than 350,000 distinct CDR3 sequences, with approximately 18% observed a single time. This clonotype was seen repeatedly, ten times or more. The antigen is unknown. With 3 bases removed from V and 4 bases from J, the gap between germline ends came to 9 bases. CDR1 is LNHDA, CDR2 SQIVND, per germline (reference sequence). The CDR3 contains 13 residues.

The chain carries TRBV19 and TRBJ1-1, with D hard to call. The sequenced sample consisted of blood. This TCR was sampled from a woman aged 25-40 years with Graves' hyperthyroidism that later progressed to Graves' ophthalmopathy. The CDR3 DNA is TGTGCCAGTAGTATTGGTGGGAGCACTGAAGCTTTCTTT. Translating gives CASSIGGSTEAFF.